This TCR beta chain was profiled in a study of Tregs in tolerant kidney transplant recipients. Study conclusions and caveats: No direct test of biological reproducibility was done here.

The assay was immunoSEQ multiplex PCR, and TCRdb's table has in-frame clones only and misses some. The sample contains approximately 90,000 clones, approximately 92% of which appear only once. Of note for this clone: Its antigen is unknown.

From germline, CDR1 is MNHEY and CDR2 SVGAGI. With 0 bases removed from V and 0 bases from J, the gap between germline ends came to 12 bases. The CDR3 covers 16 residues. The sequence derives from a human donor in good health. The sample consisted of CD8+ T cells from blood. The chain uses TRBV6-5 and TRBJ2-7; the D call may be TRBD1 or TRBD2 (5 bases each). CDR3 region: CASSYSDGASSYEQYF. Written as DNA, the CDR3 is TGTGCCAGCAGTTACTCAGACGGGGCCAGCTCCTACGAGCAGTACTTC.